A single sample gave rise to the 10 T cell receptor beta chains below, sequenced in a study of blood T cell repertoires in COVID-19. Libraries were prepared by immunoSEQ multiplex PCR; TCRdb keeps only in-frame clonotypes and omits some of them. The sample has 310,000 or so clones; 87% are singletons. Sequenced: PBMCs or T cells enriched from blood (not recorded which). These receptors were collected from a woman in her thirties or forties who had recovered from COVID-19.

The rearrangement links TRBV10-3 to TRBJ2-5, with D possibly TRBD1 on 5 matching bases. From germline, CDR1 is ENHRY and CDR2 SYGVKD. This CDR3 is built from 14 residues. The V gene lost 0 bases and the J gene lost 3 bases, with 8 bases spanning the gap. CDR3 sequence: CAISESGAEETQYF. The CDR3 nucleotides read TGTGCCATCAGTGAGTCTGGGGCGGAAGAGACCCAGTACTTC.

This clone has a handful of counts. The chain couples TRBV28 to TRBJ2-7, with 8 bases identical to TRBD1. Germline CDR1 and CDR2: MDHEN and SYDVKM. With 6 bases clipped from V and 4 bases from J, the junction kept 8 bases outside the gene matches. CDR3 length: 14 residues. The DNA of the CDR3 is TGTGCCAGCAGCGTAGGAGACAGGGGTTACGAGCAGTACTTC. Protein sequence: CASSVGDRGYEQYF.

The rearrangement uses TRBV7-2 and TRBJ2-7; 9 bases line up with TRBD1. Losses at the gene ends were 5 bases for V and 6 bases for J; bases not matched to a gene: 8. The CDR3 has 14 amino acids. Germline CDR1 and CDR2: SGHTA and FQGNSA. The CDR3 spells CASSAYRGRPEQYF. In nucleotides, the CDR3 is TGTGCCAGCAGCGCCTACAGGGGGCGCCCCGAGCAGTACTTC.

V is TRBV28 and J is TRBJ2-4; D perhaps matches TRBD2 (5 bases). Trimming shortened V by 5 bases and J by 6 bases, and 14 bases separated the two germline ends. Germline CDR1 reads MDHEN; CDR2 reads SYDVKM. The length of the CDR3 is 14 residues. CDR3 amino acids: CASSMRVGANIQYF. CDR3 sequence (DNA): TGTGCCAGCAGTATGAGGGTGGGCGCAAACATTCAGTACTTC.

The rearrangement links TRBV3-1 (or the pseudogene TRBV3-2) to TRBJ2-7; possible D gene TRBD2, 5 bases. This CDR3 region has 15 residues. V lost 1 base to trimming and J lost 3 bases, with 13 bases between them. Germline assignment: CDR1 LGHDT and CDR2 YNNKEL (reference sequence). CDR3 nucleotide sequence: TGTGCCAGCAGCCAAGGCCCAGCGGCGAACTACGAGCAGTACTTC. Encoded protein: CASSQGPAANYEQYF.

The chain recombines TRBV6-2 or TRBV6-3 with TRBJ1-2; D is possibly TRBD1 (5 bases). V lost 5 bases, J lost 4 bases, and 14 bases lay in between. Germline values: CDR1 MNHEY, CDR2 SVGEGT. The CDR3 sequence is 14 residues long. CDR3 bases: TGTGCCAGCAGTCCCACAGGTTTCGGCTATGGCTACACCTTC. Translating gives CASSPTGFGYGYTF.

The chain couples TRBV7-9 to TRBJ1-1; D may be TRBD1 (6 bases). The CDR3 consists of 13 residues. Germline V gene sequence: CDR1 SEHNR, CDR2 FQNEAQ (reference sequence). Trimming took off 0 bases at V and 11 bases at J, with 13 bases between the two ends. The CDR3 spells CASSLASGTWAFF. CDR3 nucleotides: TGTGCCAGCAGCTTAGCCTCCGGGACATGGGCTTTCTTT.

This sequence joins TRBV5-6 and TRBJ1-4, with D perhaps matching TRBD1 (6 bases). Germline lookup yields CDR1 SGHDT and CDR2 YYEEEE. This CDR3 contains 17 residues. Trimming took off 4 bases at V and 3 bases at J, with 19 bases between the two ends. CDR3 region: CASSLYGQQGPNEKLFF. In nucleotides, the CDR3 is TGTGCCAGCAGCCTATACGGACAGCAGGGCCCTAATGAAAAACTGTTTTTT.

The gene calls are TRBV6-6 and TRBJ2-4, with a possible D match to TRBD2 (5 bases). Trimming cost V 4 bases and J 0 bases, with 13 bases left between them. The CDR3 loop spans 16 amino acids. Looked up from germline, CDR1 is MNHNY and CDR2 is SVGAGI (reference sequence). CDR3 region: CASSFPGSRAKNIQYF. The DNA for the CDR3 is TGTGCCAGCAGTTTCCCGGGGAGCCGAGCCAAAAACATTCAGTACTTC.

The CDR3 sequence: CASSPEEGGLNTEAFF. The DNA of the CDR3 is TGTGCCAGCAGCCCCGAGGAGGGCGGGTTGAACACTGAAGCTTTCTTT. The chain carries TRBV28 and TRBJ1-1; D is unclear. Trimming cost V 6 bases and J 0 bases, with 17 bases left between them. Germline CDR1 MDHEN, CDR2 SYDVKM. The CDR3 extends over 16 amino acids.